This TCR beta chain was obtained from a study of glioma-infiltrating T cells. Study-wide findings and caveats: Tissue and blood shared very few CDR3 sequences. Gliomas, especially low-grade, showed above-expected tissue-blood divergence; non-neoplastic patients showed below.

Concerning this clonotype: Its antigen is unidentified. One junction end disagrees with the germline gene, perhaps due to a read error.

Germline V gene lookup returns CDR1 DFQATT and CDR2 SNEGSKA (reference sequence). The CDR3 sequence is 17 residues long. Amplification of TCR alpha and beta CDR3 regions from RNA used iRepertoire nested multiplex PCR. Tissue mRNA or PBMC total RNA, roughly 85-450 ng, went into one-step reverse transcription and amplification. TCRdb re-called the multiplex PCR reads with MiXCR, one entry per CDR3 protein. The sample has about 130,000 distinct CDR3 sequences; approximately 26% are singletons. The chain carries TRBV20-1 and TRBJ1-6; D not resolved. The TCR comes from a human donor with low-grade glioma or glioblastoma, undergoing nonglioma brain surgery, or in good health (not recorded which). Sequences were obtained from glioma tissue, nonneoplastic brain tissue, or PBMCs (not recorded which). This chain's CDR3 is CSSRDGRAGTYNSPLHF. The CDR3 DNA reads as TGCAGTTCTAGAGACGGTCGGGCGGGAACGTATAATTCACCCCTCCACTTT.